These T cell receptor beta chains were read from a single sample in a study of shared T cell receptors in the human thymus. Using immunoSEQ multiplex PCR, the repertoire was profiled, and TCRdb retains in-frame clones only, with some absent. The data show fewer than 700,000 clones, roughly 88% seen once. The sample was also linked to a second study, of human thymus T cells.

Sequences were obtained from thymocytes. These receptors came from a boy less than two years old with a congenital heart defect. Each CDR3 is given with its conserved first and last residue. A D gene is named only where the DNA matches it firmly. Not all rows give a size; the values are once, few, many and, for expanded clones, a class.

D gene	V gene	clone size	CDR3 length	J gene	CDR3 DNA	CDR3 protein
-	TRBV29-1	-	13	TRBJ2-1	TGCAGCGTTTACGGGAGCTCCTACAATGAGCAGTTCTTC	CSVYGSSYNEQFF
-	TRBV7-2	few	15	TRBJ2-7	TGTGCCAGCAGCCGAAAGGGGAAATACTCCTACGAGCAGTACTTC	CASSRKGKYSYEQYF
-	TRBV29-1	-	10	TRBJ1-1	TGCAGCACCCTCGGAGGCGAAGCTTTCTTT	CSTLGGEAFF
-	TRBV7-2	-	13	TRBJ2-7	TGTGCCAGCAGACCCGGGTCGAACTACGAGCAGTACTTC	CASRPGSNYEQYF
-	TRBV5-1	-	15	TRBJ2-7	TGCGCCAGCAGCTTGGGTAGCGAATCCCCCTACGAGCAGTACTTC	CASSLGSESPYEQYF
-	TRBV20-1	-	11	TRBJ2-7	TGCAGTGCTAGGGGACACAACGAGCAGTACTTC	CSARGHNEQYF
-	TRBV19	-	15	TRBJ1-2	TGTGCCAGTGGAAGGAGTAAAGGGGTTGCTAGTGGCTACACCTTC	CASGRSKGVASGYTF
TRBD2	TRBV4-1	-	16	TRBJ2-7	TGCGCCAGCAGCCAGGTTACTAGCGCCCTCTCCTACGAGCAGTACTTC	CASSQVTSALSYEQYF
TRBD2	TRBV28	-	17	TRBJ2-1	TGTGCCAGCACTAGGGAGGGCATCCCCCCGGGGTACAATGAGCAGTTCTTC	CASTREGIPPGYNEQFF
TRBD1	TRBV25-1	-	14	TRBJ1-4	TGTGCCAGTGCGACAGGGAAGGGGAATGAAAAACTGTTTTTT	CASATGKGNEKLFF
-	TRBV19	-	16	TRBJ1-3	TGTGCCAGTAACGGGTTCACGCTCCTCGGGGGAAACACCATATATTTT	CASNGFTLLGGNTIYF
TRBD2	TRBV5-4	-	17	TRBJ2-1	TGTGCCAGCAGCCCCGTGGTGCTAGCGGGAGGACCCAATGAGCAGCTCTTC	CASSPVVLAGGPNEQLF
-	TRBV19	-	16	TRBJ2-7	TGTGCCAGTAGTATTAACAGGAACTCCCGTTCCGCCGAGCAGTACTTC	CASSINRNSRSAEQYF
TRBD1	TRBV5-4	-	16	TRBJ2-7	TGTGCCAGCAGCCTACAGGGGAAGGGTAGAGACTACGAGCAGTACTTC	CASSLQGKGRDYEQYF
-	TRBV4-2	-	15	TRBJ2-1	TGTGCCAGCAGCCAAGCAGTTCGGTCCCGGGATGAGCAGTTCTTC	CASSQAVRSRDEQFF
-	TRBV29-1	few	11	TRBJ1-1	TGCAGTACTTCAAGGAACACTGAAGCTTTCTTT	CSTSRNTEAFF
TRBD2	TRBV6-5	-	16	TRBJ2-5	TGTGCCAGCAGTTATGGACTAGCGGGACTCCAAGAGACCCAGTACTTC	CASSYGLAGLQETQYF
TRBD1	TRBV27	-	16	TRBJ2-7	TGTGCCAGCAGTAGAGTCCGGGACAGGGCAACCGACGAGCAGTACTTC	CASSRVRDRATDEQYF